Listed below are T cell receptor beta chains from one sample, sequenced in a study of T-cell memory formation after mild COVID-19. One entry per CDR3 protein results from TCRdb running MiXCR on the 5' RACE reads. Of around 200,000 distinct CDR3 sequences listed, more than 9% are singletons. Sequencing input: PBMCs or a T cell subset sorted from them (not recorded which). Receptor source: a young man who had mild COVID-19 (a few samples of this study predate the infection). Cell type and time point are not known. Both conserved end residues are trimmed from each CDR3.

TRBV6-2/TRBV6-3 13 ASSGGTSGADTQY
TRBV7-2 13 ASSTPTGGMTEAF
TRBV28 10 ASSFKNYGYT
TRBV12-3/TRBV12-4 12 ASRNATTNEKLF
TRBV2 10 ASSRLVGPQH
TRBV9 12 ASSLNIRWGEQF
TRBV4-2 12 ASSQDALTGELF
TRBV7-9 13 ASSPQGYKNTEAF
TRBV5-1 12 ASSPETVNYGYT
TRBV3-1 12 ASSPSGLQETQY
TRBV29-1 10 SVEERTRAAF
TRBV20-1 11 SASWDSGYEQY
TRBV4-1 11 ASRQVGNYGYT
TRBV12-3/TRBV12-4 12 ASRMGQTYQPQH
TRBV20-1 12 SAKAGVKHQPQH
TRBV7-2 13 ASSLDNGDNYGYT
TRBV9 13 ASSVGPDSNQPQH
TRBV12-3/TRBV12-4 14 ASSSHDRRFGPEAF
TRBV11-2 13 ASTSPARLVDEQF
TRBV2 13 ASSPDRGVSYEQY
TRBV7-2 11 ASSLIRDQGYT
TRBV7-9 11 ASSLGQVAEAF
TRBV5-1 13 ASSVAGGEYNEQF
TRBV6-6 11 ASTDPMNTEAF
TRBV5-5 14 ASSLARDRFTDTQY
TRBV20-1 12 SARTGQGSYEQY
TRBV5-1 12 ASRSTPGVYEQY
TRBV9 12 ASSVDGRTYEQY
TRBV20-1 13 SAGTETTILYGYT
TRBV2 13 ASGLKVDSPYEQY
TRBV7-2 13 ASSRQGQGADEQY
TRBV2 11 ASTTMGTDTQY
TRBV7-8 9 ASSWGETQY